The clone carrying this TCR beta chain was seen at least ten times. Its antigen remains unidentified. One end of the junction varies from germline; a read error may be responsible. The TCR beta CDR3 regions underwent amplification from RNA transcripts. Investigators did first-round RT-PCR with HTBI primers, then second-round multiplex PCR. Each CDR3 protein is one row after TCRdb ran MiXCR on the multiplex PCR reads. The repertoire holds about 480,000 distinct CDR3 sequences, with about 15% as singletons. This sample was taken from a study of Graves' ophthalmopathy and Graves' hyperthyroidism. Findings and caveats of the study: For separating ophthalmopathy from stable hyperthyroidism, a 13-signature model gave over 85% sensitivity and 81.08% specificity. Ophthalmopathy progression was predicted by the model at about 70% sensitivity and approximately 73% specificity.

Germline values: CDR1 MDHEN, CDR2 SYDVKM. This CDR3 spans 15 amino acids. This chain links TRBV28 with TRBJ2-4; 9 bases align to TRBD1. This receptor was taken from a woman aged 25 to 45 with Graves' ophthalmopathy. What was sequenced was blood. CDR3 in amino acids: CASSFPLDRGNIKYF. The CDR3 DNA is TGTGCCAGCAGTTTCCCCTTGGACAGGGGAAACATTAAGTACTTC.